This T cell receptor beta chain was profiled in a study of T cell repertoires in cytomegalovirus infection. Germline CDR1 is SGHDN and CDR2 is FVKESK. The length of the CDR3 is 11 residues. V gave up 3 bases and J gave up 5 bases, with 5 bases separating them. TCRdb recomputed calls from the reads with MiXCR, one row per CDR3 protein. The sample lists just under 300,000 distinct CDR3 sequences, around 9.1% occurring once. This clonotype was recorded at least ten times. The clonotype comes from a human donor in good health (CMV status not recorded). Some clones in this sample may be carry-over from other donors' samples. The V call is TRBV14, the J call TRBJ2-7; D is undetermined. Sequenced material: PBMCs. Here the CDR3 DNA reads TGTGCCAGCAGCCACCGTAACGAGCAGTACTTC. Amino acids: CASSHRNEQYF.